These 10 T cell receptor beta chains originate from one sample sequenced in a study of OX40 agonist ivuxolimab in advanced cancers. Libraries were prepared by immunoSEQ multiplex PCR; TCRdb keeps only in-frame clonotypes and omits some of them. Among under 65,000 clones listed, roughly 87% were seen once. The material sequenced was CD4+ or CD8+ T cells sorted from blood, taken in a trial of the OX40 agonist ivuxolimab. The receptors stem from an adult with an advanced solid tumor such as melanoma, head and neck, liver or kidney cancer.

The chain carries TRBV5-4 and TRBJ1-1, with a possible D match to TRBD1 (6 bases). The CDR3 is 13 residues long. Germline lookup yields CDR1 SGHNT and CDR2 YYREEE (reference sequence). With 2 bases removed from V and 7 bases from J, the gap between germline ends came to 12 bases. The CDR3 bases are TGTGCCAGCAGCTTAATGGGGGCGGGTGAAGCTTTCTTT. It encodes CASSLMGAGEAFF.

V is TRBV7-2 and J is TRBJ2-5; D is perhaps TRBD2 (5 bases). V was pared by 4 bases and J by 4 bases, with 13 bases between. The CDR3 contains 14 residues. Per the germline V gene, CDR1 is SGHTA and CDR2 is FQGNSA. CDR3 bases: TGTGCCAGCAGCTCACCGTCTAGCCCAGAGACCCAGTACTTC. It specifies CASSSPSSPETQYF.

The chain has TRBV6-5 and TRBJ2-7, with a tentative D call TRBD2 (6 bases). The CDR3 contains 13 residues. Germline CDR1 is MNHEY and CDR2 is SVGAGI. Trimming left V 5 bases short and J 4 bases short, with 12 bases between. This chain's CDR3 is CASSEQSGYEQYF. DNA of the CDR3: TGTGCCAGCAGTGAGCAAAGCGGGTACGAGCAGTACTTC.

The rearrangement links TRBV5-1 to TRBJ1-5, with D hard to call. V was cut by 4 bases and J by 7 bases, with 21 bases left in between. The CDR3 runs to 16 residues. Germline loops: CDR1 SGHRS, CDR2 YFSETQ. The CDR3 DNA sequence: TGCGCCAGCAGCCCGGGTCCCTCCCGGGATGGACAGCCCCAGCATTTT. This sequence encodes CASSPGPSRDGQPQHF.

V usage is TRBV7-2 and J usage is TRBJ1-4, with D perhaps matching TRBD1 (5 bases). V lost 5 bases and J 1 base, leaving 14 bases between the germline ends. Germline loops: CDR1 SGHTA, CDR2 FQGNSA. This CDR3 spans 16 amino acids. CDR3 nucleotide sequence: TGTGCCAGCAGCCGGGACGGAGGACAAACTAATGAAAAACTGTTTTTT. Protein sequence: CASSRDGGQTNEKLFF.

The J gene is TRBJ1-3, the V gene TRBV19; D ambiguous. This CDR3 has 15 residues. Germline V gives CDR1 LNHDA, CDR2 SQIVND (reference sequence). The V gene lost 4 bases and the J gene lost 3 bases, with 13 bases spanning the gap. CDR3: CASSTRESGGNTIYF. The CDR3 nucleotides are TGTGCCAGTAGTACACGGGAGTCCGGTGGAAACACCATATATTTT.

The CDR3 bases are TGTGCCAGTAGTATACAGGACTTCTCGAATTCACCCCTCCACTTT. Translation: CASSIQDFSNSPLHF. The J gene is TRBJ1-6, the V gene TRBV19; D is ambiguous. The germline V gene encodes CDR1 LNHDA and CDR2 SQIVND (reference sequence). Trimming took 2 bases from V and 7 from J, leaving 12 bases between them. This CDR3 has 15 residues.

V gene TRBV5-6 combines with J gene TRBJ1-2; no firm D call. Germline CDR1 reads SGHDT; CDR2 reads YYEEEE. This CDR3 comprises 13 residues. Trimming cost V 1 base and J 4 bases, with 8 bases left between them. The DNA of the CDR3 is TGTGCCAGCAGCTTGAGCCGGAGCTATGGCTACACCTTC. This translates into CASSLSRSYGYTF.

The V and J genes are TRBV7-9 and TRBJ2-2; 9 bases line up with TRBD1. The length of the CDR3 is 13 residues. Germline V gives CDR1 SEHNR, CDR2 FQNEAQ (reference sequence). V gave up 5 bases and J gave up 5 bases; unmatched junction bases: 0. In nucleotides, the CDR3 is TGTGCCAGCAGCGACAGGGGGACCGGGGAGCTGTTTTTT. Amino acid sequence: CASSDRGTGELFF.

The rearrangement links TRBV9 to TRBJ1-2; TRBD1 matches at 7 bases. Germline V gene sequence: CDR1 SGDLS, CDR2 YYNGEE. J gave up 2 bases and V 3 bases, and 4 bases lay outside the gene matches. The CDR3 is 14 residues long. The CDR3 region has the DNA TGTGCCAGCAGCGCTACGACAGGGAACTATGGCTACACCTTC. The encoded protein is CASSATTGNYGYTF.